These 22 T cell receptor beta chains originate from one sample sequenced in a study of blood T cell repertoires in COVID-19 (dated by TCRdb to the early 2020s). The library was built by means of the immunoSEQ multiplex PCR assay. In its TCRdb copy, this immuneACCESS table keeps in-frame sequences only and misses some clones. Where compared with another copy, unresolved V genes explain less than half of these, and the others have no known cause. The sample contains over 250,000 clones, 80% to 90% of them found a single time. Roughly 6.1% of the sample is taken by the ten largest. Sample: peripheral blood. Receptors were obtained from a woman aged 50 to 60 with COVID-19, enrolled during active disease.

A single count supports this clone. The chain employs TRBV9 and TRBJ2-3, with TRBD2 identical over 9 bases. The CDR3 totals 15 residues. V was clipped by 0 bases and J by 5 bases; unmatched bases: 4. Germline assignment: CDR1 SGDLS and CDR2 YYNGEE. This chain's CDR3 is CASSVGSGSVDTQYF. The CDR3 DNA sequence: TGTGCCAGCAGCGTAGGTAGCGGGAGTGTAGATACGCAGTATTTT.

This chain joins TRBV4-1 and TRBJ2-1; 8 nucleotides match TRBD2. There are 16 residues in the CDR3. The V and J ends lost 0 bases and 8 bases, in that order; junction bases with no gene match: 9. Germline V gene lookup returns CDR1 MGHRA and CDR2 YSYEKL. CDR3: CASSQDLSGGLDEQFF. The DNA of the CDR3 is TGCGCCAGCAGCCAAGATTTATCGGGAGGGTTGGATGAGCAGTTCTTC.

As for this clone: The sample has other DNA sequences that encode this CDR3 too. The V call is TRBV5-1, the J call TRBJ2-7, with D hard to call. Germline V gene sequence: CDR1 SGHRS, CDR2 YFSETQ. Trimming stripped 2 bases from V and 0 bases from J, with 3 bases between. There are 12 residues in the CDR3. CDR3 nucleotides: TGCGCCAGCAGCTTCAGCTCCTACGAGCAGTACTTC. It is translated as CASSFSSYEQYF.

The chain couples TRBV18 to TRBJ2-4; TRBD1 matches 7 bases. J was trimmed by 7 bases and V by 0 bases; bases with no gene match: 3. CDR1 is KGHSH and CDR2 is LQKENI in the germline V gene. This CDR3 region has 14 residues. The CDR3, as DNA: TGTGCCAGCTCACCACCGGTCAGGGGGAACATTCAGTACTTC. Its protein product is CASSPPVRGNIQYF. Full variable domain (remainder filled in from reference TRBV18 and TRBJ2-4): NAGVMQNPRHLVRRRGQEARLRCSPMKGHSHVYWYRQLPEEGLKFMVYLQKENIIDESGMPKERFSAEFPKEGPSILRIQQVVRGDSAAYFCASSPPVRGNIQYFGAGTRLSVL.

This chain connects TRBV3-1 (or the pseudogene TRBV3-2) to TRBJ2-3, with D perhaps TRBD1 (6 bases). V was shortened by 3 bases and J by 4 bases, with 14 bases between the two germline ends. The V gene's germline CDR1 is LGHDT and CDR2 YNNKEL (reference sequence). CDR3 size: 15 residues. The CDR3 loop reads CASSQRQSGADTQYF. Here the CDR3 DNA reads TGTGCCAGCAGCCAGAGACAGTCAGGGGCAGATACGCAGTATTTT.

The chain carries TRBV3-1 (or the pseudogene TRBV3-2) and TRBJ2-3; 10 nucleotides line up with TRBD2. The junction had 2 bases not matched to a gene; V was cut back by 5 bases and J by 0 bases. CDR1 is LGHDT, CDR2 YNNKEL, per germline (reference sequence). CDR3 size: 15 residues. CDR3 bases: TGTGCCAGCAGCTGGACTAGCGGAAGCACAGATACGCAGTATTTT. Amino acids: CASSWTSGSTDTQYF.

This sequence joins TRBV2 and TRBJ2-3; the match to TRBD2 covers 7 bases. CDR3 size: 15 residues. Germline trimming cut 7 bases from V and 2 bases from J; bases unmatched to any gene: 9. In germline, CDR1 is SNHLY, CDR2 FYNNEI. The CDR3 protein is CASTGRSGVTDTQYF. CDR3 nucleotides: TGTGCCAGCACCGGGCGGAGCGGGGTCACAGATACGCAGTATTTT.

The gene calls are TRBV6-5 and TRBJ2-7, with TRBD2 matching 11 bases. This CDR3 region has 16 residues. Per the germline V gene, CDR1 is MNHEY and CDR2 is SVGAGI. The V segment lost 1 base and the J segment 2 bases; nucleotides outside the gene matches: 4. For the CDR3, the DNA is TGTGCCAGCAGTTACTACGGGACTAGCGGAACCTACGAGCAGTACTTC. Translation gives CASSYYGTSGTYEQYF.

The rearrangement joins TRBV20-1 to TRBJ1-1, with a tentative D call TRBD1 (6 bases). Germline loops: CDR1 DFQATT, CDR2 SNEGSKA (reference sequence). The CDR3 is made up of 10 amino acids. Trimming pared 5 bases from V and 11 bases from J, leaving 12 bases between. The CDR3 reads CSAHRVAAFF. CDR3 DNA sequence: TGCAGTGCTCACAGGGTAGCGGCTTTCTTT.

For this clone: The same CDR3 also results from other DNA sequences found in this sample. This sequence joins TRBV5-1 and TRBJ2-1; the D gene is possibly TRBD1 (6 bases). The germline V gene has CDR1 SGHRS and CDR2 YFSETQ. The CDR3 covers 15 residues. Trimming removed 2 bases from V and 0 bases from J, with 9 bases in between. CDR3 DNA sequence: TGCGCCAGCAGCTTAGGACAGAGCTCCTACAATGAGCAGTTCTTC. Translated: CASSLGQSSYNEQFF.

CDR3 amino acids: CASRDRDRNTGELFF. CDR3 DNA sequence: TGTGCCAGTAGGGACAGGGACAGGAACACCGGGGAGCTGTTTTTT. The V call is TRBV19, the J call TRBJ2-2; 8 nucleotides match TRBD1. Germline V gene data show CDR1 as LNHDA and CDR2 as SQIVND (reference sequence). J lost 1 base, V lost 6 bases, and 4 bases had no gene match. This CDR3 has 15 amino acids.

The rearrangement joins TRBV19 to TRBJ2-2; D remains unclear. Germline CDR1 is LNHDA and CDR2 is SQIVND (reference sequence). The CDR3 sequence is 17 residues long. V dropped 0 bases and J dropped 3 bases, with 14 bases sitting between them. CDR3 nucleotide sequence: TGTGCCAGTAGTATAGATTCTCTCCCGAGATACACCGGGGAGCTGTTTTTT. Protein: CASSIDSLPRYTGELFF.

This clone was seen more than once but under ten times. Compared with germline, one end of the junction differs, possibly owing to a read error. J is TRBJ1-2 and V is TRBV5-1; D possibly corresponds to TRBD1 (5 bases). From germline, CDR1 is SGHRS and CDR2 YFSETQ. CDR3 length: 15 amino acids. For the CDR3, the DNA is TGCGCCAGCAGCCCAACCTCCGGGACTACACCTGAATCCTCCTTC. Amino acids: CASSPTSGTTPESSF.

This clone showed up just a few times. The chain joins TRBV5-1 to TRBJ2-7; perhaps TRBD2 as D (5 bases). The CDR3 has 14 residues. Deletions cut 2 bases from V and 2 bases from J, with 11 bases between. Germline loops: CDR1 SGHRS, CDR2 YFSETQ. The CDR3 region has the DNA TGCGCCAGCAGCTTTTGGACCGGGACCTACGAGCAGTACTTC. It translates to CASSFWTGTYEQYF. The full variable domain, with the rest looked up from reference TRBV5-1 and TRBJ2-7, is KAGVTQTPRYLIKTRGQQVTLSCSPISGHRSVSWYQQTPGQGLQFLFEYFSETQRNKGNFPGRFSGRQFSNSRSEMNVSTLELGDSALYLCASSFWTGTYEQYFGPGTRLTVT.

A word on this clone: The sample carries other DNA sequences with the same CDR3. The chain links TRBV5-4 to TRBJ1-2; 8 nucleotides agree with TRBD1. This CDR3 contains 13 residues. Losses at the gene ends were 4 bases for V and 3 bases for J; bases not matched to a gene: 2. Germline-derived CDR1 and CDR2 are SGHNT and YYREEE (reference sequence). The CDR3 nucleotides read TGTGCCAGCAGCCCGGACAGGGACTATGGCTACACCTTC. This sequence encodes CASSPDRDYGYTF.

This chain uses TRBV25-1 with TRBJ1-4; 8 positions agree with TRBD1. Germline V CDR1 and CDR2: MGHDK, SYGVNS. J gave up 8 bases and V 1 base, and 9 bases lay outside the gene matches. This CDR3 has 16 amino acids. CDR3 coding DNA: TGTGCCAGCAGTGAATCACGGGCAGGGGGCAGGGAAAAACTGTTTTTT. This encodes CASSESRAGGREKLFF.

The chain carries TRBV24-1 and TRBJ2-3; perhaps TRBD2 as D (5 bases). The CDR3 consists of 16 residues. V was pared by 4 bases and J by 4 bases, with 17 bases between. Germline V CDR1 and CDR2: KGHDR, SFDVKD. The CDR3 sequence: CATSDPGLSSADTQYF. The CDR3 coding sequence is TGTGCCACCAGTGACCCAGGACTCTCTTCGGCAGATACGCAGTATTTT.

This chain joins TRBV5-6 and TRBJ2-1; D perhaps matches TRBD2 (6 bases). Germline V gene sequence: CDR1 SGHDT, CDR2 YYEEEE. The CDR3 sequence is 14 residues long. V lost 4 bases and J 0 bases, leaving 8 bases between the germline ends. The CDR3 is CASSMTSSYNEQFF. The DNA for the CDR3 is TGTGCCAGCAGCATGACTAGCTCCTACAATGAGCAGTTCTTC.

This clone is a singleton in its sample. The J gene is TRBJ2-1, the V gene TRBV10-3; 10 bases match TRBD2. The CDR3 has 15 amino acids. Germline CDR1 reads ENHRY; CDR2 reads SYGVKD. Unmatched junction bases numbered 11, after V lost 7 bases and J lost 8 bases. For the CDR3, the DNA is TGTGCCATCACCGCCCTAGCGGGAGTGTACGATGAGCAGTTCTTC. Translated: CAITALAGVYDEQFF.

This clone was found a few times. The V and J genes are TRBV5-1 and TRBJ2-3, with a possible D match to TRBD2 (6 bases). Germline-derived CDR1 and CDR2 are SGHRS and YFSETQ. V lost 4 bases and J 9 bases, leaving 18 bases between the germline ends. The CDR3 length is 14 residues. Here the CDR3 reads CASSQIGQGGTQYF. Here the CDR3 DNA reads TGCGCCAGCAGCCAGATTGGGCAGGGAGGCACGCAGTATTTT.

The chain carries TRBV7-3 and TRBJ2-1, with D hard to call. Germline V gene data show CDR1 as SGHTA and CDR2 as FQGTGA. The CDR3 length is 15 residues. Trimming shortened V by 5 bases and J by 0 bases, and 11 bases separated the two germline ends. The CDR3 sequence is CASSGIPSSYNEQFF. The CDR3 DNA reads TGTGCCAGCAGCGGTATTCCGAGCTCCTACAATGAGCAGTTCTTC.

The V call is TRBV12-5, the J call TRBJ1-3; 7 bases match TRBD1. Trimming removed 9 bases from V and 4 bases from J; junction bases left unmatched: 15. The germline V gene has CDR1 LGHNT and CDR2 FRNRAP. The CDR3 sequence is 16 residues long. CDR3 region: CARHKDRVLSGNTIYF. The CDR3 nucleotides read TGTGCTAGACATAAAGACAGGGTGCTTTCAGGAAACACCATATATTTT. The full variable domain, its missing parts supplied by reference TRBV12-5 and TRBJ1-3, is DARVTQTPRHKVTEMGQEVTMRCQPILGHNTVFWYRQTMMQGLELLAYFRNRAPLDDSGMPKDRFSAEMPDATLATLKIQPSEPRDSAVYFCARHKDRVLSGNTIYFGEGSWLTVV.